This entry is about one T cell receptor (beta chain). This record comes from a study of OX40 agonist ivuxolimab in advanced cancers. Study background: Intravenous ivuxolimab was administered to patients every 2 weeks at 0.01 to 10 mg/kg. A male proportion of about 84% was recorded, with mean age 60 years and range roughly 23 to 79. Each dose-escalation patient presented with hepatocellular carcinoma, melanoma, renal cell or head and neck cancer.

The repertoire was sequenced with immunoSEQ multiplex PCR; TCRdb's copy has only in-frame clones and lacks some. The sample consists of about 80,000 clones, about 89% of them appearing once. CDR3 length equals 14 residues. The sample was CD4+ or CD8+ T cells sorted from blood, taken in a trial of the OX40 agonist ivuxolimab. The chain couples TRBV21-1 to TRBJ1-3. TRBV21-1 is classified as a pseudogene. The clonotype comes from an adult with an advanced solid tumor such as melanoma, head and neck, liver or kidney cancer. For the CDR3, the DNA is TGTGCCAGCAGCAACGGGCTCTCTGGAAACACCATATATTTT. Translating it yields CASSNGLSGNTIYF.